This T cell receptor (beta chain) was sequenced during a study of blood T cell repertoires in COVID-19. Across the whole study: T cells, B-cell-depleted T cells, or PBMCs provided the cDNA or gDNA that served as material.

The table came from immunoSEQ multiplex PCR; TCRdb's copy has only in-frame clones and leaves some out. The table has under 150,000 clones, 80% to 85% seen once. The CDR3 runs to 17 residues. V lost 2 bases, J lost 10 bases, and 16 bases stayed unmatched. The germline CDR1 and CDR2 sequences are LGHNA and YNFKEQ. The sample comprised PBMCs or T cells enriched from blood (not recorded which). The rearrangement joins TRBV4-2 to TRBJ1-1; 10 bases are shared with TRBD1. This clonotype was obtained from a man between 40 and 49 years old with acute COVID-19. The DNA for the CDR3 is TGTGCCAGCAGCCAAATCTCCGGGACAGGGGTCGCGTTAGGAGCTTTCTTT. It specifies CASSQISGTGVALGAFF.